Listed here are 11 T cell receptor beta chains from one sample, sequenced in a study of shared T cell receptors in the human thymus. Method: immunoSEQ multiplex PCR; TCRdb's copy keeps in-frame clones and lacks some. This sample has approximately 760,000 clones, with approximately 83% found just once. This same sample was also part of a study on human thymus T cells.

Input material: thymocytes. The receptors shown here come from a girl under three years old with a congenital heart defect.

V and J are TRBV5-6 and TRBJ2-1, with TRBD2 matching over 7 bases. The CDR3 is 14 amino acids. Germline lookup yields CDR1 SGHDT and CDR2 YYEEEE. Losses at the gene ends were 4 bases for V and 3 bases for J; bases not matched to a gene: 4. The CDR3 DNA sequence: TGTGCCAGCAGCATCGGACTAGACTACAATGAGCAGTTCTTC. Residues: CASSIGLDYNEQFF.

The chain recombines TRBV21-1 with TRBJ2-3; the table's TRBD1 call for D was not verified on the DNA. TRBV21-1 is marked as a pseudogene. This CDR3 comprises 14 residues. CDR3 residues: CASSKTGSTDTQYF. CDR3 sequence (DNA): TGTGCCAGCAGCAAGACAGGGAGCACAGATACGCAGTATTTT.

The chain employs TRBV7-2 and TRBJ2-7; 8 nucleotides match TRBD1. CDR1 and CDR2 (germline): SGHTA, FQGNSA. The CDR3 totals 16 residues. The V segment lost 5 bases and the J segment 3 bases; nucleotides outside the gene matches: 12. The CDR3 loop is CASSLRTGQLLYEQYF. CDR3 sequence (DNA): TGTGCCAGCAGCCTGCGGACAGGGCAACTGCTCTACGAGCAGTACTTC.

The gene calls are TRBV28 and TRBJ1-5, with D maybe TRBD1 (5 bases). Germline CDR1 reads MDHEN; CDR2 reads SYDVKM. CDR3 length: 14 amino acids. V was clipped by 3 bases and J by 4 bases, with 10 bases between them. The CDR3 coding sequence is TGTGCCAGCAGTTTGGGCAGGGTGAATCAGCCCCAGCATTTT. Its protein product is CASSLGRVNQPQHF.

This sequence joins TRBV6-1 and TRBJ1-5, with 8 bases identical to TRBD1. The CDR3 has 16 amino acids. The ends lost 0 bases at V and 6 bases at J; junction bases unmatched: 7. CDR1 and CDR2 from the germline V gene are MNHNS and SASEGT. The CDR3: CASSEARSGGGQPQHF. DNA of the CDR3: TGTGCCAGCAGTGAAGCTCGGTCAGGGGGCGGTCAGCCCCAGCATTTT.

CDR3 region: CASSSDRGAFF. CDR3 nucleotide sequence: TGCGCCAGCAGCTCTGACAGGGGAGCTTTCTTT. The chain employs TRBV5-1 and TRBJ1-1; 8 bases line up with TRBD1. Germline-derived CDR1 and CDR2 are SGHRS and YFSETQ. V was pared by 3 bases and J by 10 bases, with 2 bases of the junction left unmatched. This CDR3 is 11 amino acids long.

In nucleotides, the CDR3 is TGCGCCAGCAGCTTGGGGAGAGCGATGACTAGCGGGGGGGATCAAGAGACCCAGTACTTC. It codes for CASSLGRAMTSGGDQETQYF. This sequence joins TRBV5-1 and TRBJ2-5; the match to TRBD2 covers 14 bases. The CDR3 runs to 20 residues. V was pared by 0 bases and J by 2 bases, with 12 bases of the junction left unmatched. Germline V lookup: CDR1 SGHRS, CDR2 YFSETQ.

This chain links TRBV27 with TRBJ2-2; D not resolved. This CDR3 is built from 17 residues. V lost 6 bases and J 0 bases, leaving 17 bases between the germline ends. CDR1 MNHEY and CDR2 SMNVEV come from the germline V gene (reference sequence). CDR3 DNA: TGTGCCAGCAGATCCTCTGGGCCCACCGCGAACACCGGGGAGCTGTTTTTT. It yields the protein CASRSSGPTANTGELFF.

The chain recombines TRBV10-3 with TRBJ2-7; 9 positions agree with TRBD1. Germline CDR1 is ENHRY and CDR2 is SYGVKD. The CDR3 totals 15 residues. Losses at the gene ends were 10 bases for V and 4 bases for J; bases not matched to a gene: 14. CDR3 coding DNA: TGTGCCACTACGGATAGGACAGGGGAACCTTACGAGCAGTACTTC. Its protein is CATTDRTGEPYEQYF.

CDR3 sequence: CASSVPGQGDAYEQYF. CDR3 bases: TGCGCCAGCAGCGTCCCGGGACAGGGCGACGCGTACGAGCAGTACTTC. The genes are TRBV5-1 and TRBJ2-7; 9 bases are shared with TRBD1. With V trimmed by 4 bases and J by 4 bases, 12 bases remained unmatched. The CDR3 loop spans 16 amino acids. From germline, CDR1 is SGHRS and CDR2 YFSETQ. The full variable domain, rest sourced from reference TRBV5-1 and TRBJ2-7, is KAGVTQTPRYLIKTRGQQVTLSCSPISGHRSVSWYQQTPGQGLQFLFEYFSETQRNKGNFPGRFSGRQFSNSRSEMNVSTLELGDSALYLCASSVPGQGDAYEQYFGPGTRLTVT.

The rearrangement links TRBV6-1 to TRBJ2-1; TRBD1 matches 7 bases. V trimming: 4 bases; J trimming: 0 bases; junction bases outside the gene matches: 6. Germline CDR1 and CDR2: MNHNS and SASEGT. This CDR3 is 16 amino acids long. DNA for the CDR3: TGTGCCAGCAGTGCTTACCAGGGGGTCTCCTACAATGAGCAGTTCTTC. It specifies CASSAYQGVSYNEQFF.